This TCR beta chain stems from a study of T cell repertoires in cytomegalovirus infection. Study information: The study used recently identified HLA-C-restricted and well-studied HLA-B-restricted CMV epitopes. Through public TCR beta signatures, both CMV infection and matching HLA type were indicated.

TCRdb reprocessed the reads via MiXCR and lists one record per CDR3 protein. The sample yields 550,000 to 700,000 distinct CDR3 sequences, 35% to 50% seen once. In regard to this clonotype: No antigen is known for it.

Whole-study findings and limits: CMV-specific TCR beta clonotypes restricted by HLA-C were the ones dominating the ex vivo response.

The CDR3 is 13 amino acids. The germline V gene encodes CDR1 MGHRA and CDR2 YSYEKL. Trimming took 0 bases from V and 6 from J, leaving 6 bases between them. The source material was cultured PBMCs, sampled from culture after CMV antigen stimulation. This chain joins TRBV4-1 and TRBJ2-4; D not resolved. The TCR originated in a human donor in good health (CMV status not recorded). Some clones in this sample may be carry-over from other donors' samples. CDR3 protein: CASSQDNRNIQYF. The CDR3 DNA follows: TGCGCCAGCAGCCAAGATAACCGAAACATTCAGTACTTC.